A single sample gave rise to the 24 T cell receptor beta chains below, sequenced in a study of CD8+CD57+ T cells in acquired aplastic anemia. Genomic DNA, serving as template, underwent TCR beta VDJ and CDR3 profiling. TCRdb redid the calling of the reads with MiXCR, one entry per CDR3 protein. Of just over 400,000 distinct CDR3 sequences in the sample, just under 70% were seen once. The sequenced material came from sorted CD4+, CD8+, or CD8+CD57+ T cells (not recorded which) from PBMCs. These receptors all stem from a human donor in good health, serving as a control.

This clonotype was observed at least ten times. V is TRBV6-6 and J is TRBJ2-7, with a possible D match to TRBD1 (7 bases). Trimming removed 7 bases from V and 3 bases from J, with 16 bases in between. This CDR3 contains 14 residues. Germline loops: CDR1 MNHNY, CDR2 SVGAGI (reference sequence). Here the CDR3 DNA reads TGTGCCAGCAACCGACAGGGTAGCGGCTACGAGCAGTACTTC. This translates into CASNRQGSGYEQYF.

This clonotype was seen many times. This sequence joins TRBV15 and TRBJ1-1; TRBD1 might be the D (5 bases). Germline assignment: CDR1 LNHNV and CDR2 YYDKDF (reference sequence). Trimming took off 1 base at V and 6 bases at J, with 12 bases between the two ends. This CDR3 is built from 14 residues. The CDR3 spells CATSRGGINAEAFF. DNA of the CDR3: TGTGCCACCAGCAGAGGGGGCATTAACGCTGAAGCTTTCTTT. The full variable domain, completed using reference TRBV15 and TRBJ1-1, is DAMVIQNPRYQVTQFGKPVTLSCSQTLNHNVMYWYQQKSSQAPKLLFHYYDKDFNNEADTPDNFQSRRPNTSFCFLDIRSPGLGDTAMYLCATSRGGINAEAFFGQGTRLTVV.

The chain links TRBV20-1 to TRBJ1-6; no reliable D call. The CDR3 has 14 amino acids. Germline V lookup: CDR1 DFQATT, CDR2 SNEGSKA (reference sequence). Trimming left V 1 base short and J 8 bases short, with 12 bases between. This CDR3 reads CSARGAGRDSPLHF. The CDR3 coding sequence is TGCAGTGCTAGAGGTGCGGGTAGGGATTCACCCCTCCACTTT.

The rearrangement joins TRBV7-7 to TRBJ2-2; possibly TRBD2 for D (6 bases). CDR3 length equals 15 residues. Trimming removed 3 bases at V and 17 bases at J, with 25 bases between. Per the germline V gene, CDR1 is SSHAT and CDR2 is FNYEAQ (reference sequence). CDR3 sequence: CASSLAMARGADLFF. In nucleotides, the CDR3 is TGTGCCAGCAGCTTGGCAATGGCGCGGGGCGCGGATCTCTTTTTT.

This clonotype was recorded many times. The chain combines TRBV12-3 or TRBV12-4 with TRBJ1-6; tentatively, D is TRBD1 (5 bases). CDR3 length: 15 amino acids. The germline V and J ends were trimmed by 3 bases and 9 bases, with 15 bases remaining between them. For the CDR3, the DNA is TGTGCCAGCAGTTTCGAGGGGTCTGGTCGTTCACCCCTCCACTTT. Residues: CASSFEGSGRSPLHF.

V and J are TRBV10-3 and TRBJ2-5, with TRBD1 matching 11 bases. V dropped 6 bases and J dropped 2; count of bases not matched to a gene: 14. The CDR3 is 18 amino acids. The germline V gene encodes CDR1 ENHRY and CDR2 SYGVKD. CDR3 in amino acids: CAISPGQGEDYGQETQYF. In nucleotides, the CDR3 is TGTGCCATCAGCCCGGGACAGGGGGAGGATTATGGGCAAGAGACCCAGTACTTC.

This clonotype was recorded many times. The chain joins TRBV7-9 to TRBJ1-3; no firm D call. Germline V gene sequence: CDR1 SEHNR, CDR2 FQNEAQ (reference sequence). Trimming left V 3 bases short and J 4 bases short, with 10 bases between. This CDR3 contains 14 residues. The CDR3 DNA follows: TGTGCCAGCAGCTTGATGGGCGGAGGAAACACCATATATTTT. This encodes CASSLMGGGNTIYF. Supplemented by reference TRBV7-9 and TRBJ1-3, the full variable domain reads DTGVSQNPRHKITKRGQNVTFRCDPISEHNRLYWYRQTLGQGPEFLTYFQNEAQLEKSRLLSDRFSAERPKGSFSTLEIQRTEQGDSAMYLCASSLMGGGNTIYFGEGSWLTVV.

This clonotype was detected once. This rearrangement joins TRBV7-9 to TRBJ2-7; tentative D call: TRBD2 (6 bases). CDR3 length: 13 amino acids. With 5 bases removed from V and 8 bases from J, the gap between germline ends came to 16 bases. Germline CDR1 SEHNR, CDR2 FQNEAQ (reference sequence). CDR3 sequence reads: CASSLGSIFQQYF. The CDR3 DNA follows: TGTGCCAGCAGCCTCGGGAGCATCTTTCAGCAGTACTTC.

The chain employs TRBV29-1 and TRBJ2-5; 9 bases are shared with TRBD1. The J call is in doubt because the DNA end fits TRBJ2-7 better. Germline CDR1 SQVTM, CDR2 ANQGSEA. The CDR3 loop spans 15 amino acids. For the CDR3, the DNA is TGCAGCGTTGAGTTAACAGGGGGCGGAGGTTACGAGCAGTACTTC. Its protein is CSVELTGGGGYEQYF.

A single count supports this clonotype. The V call is TRBV19, the J call TRBJ1-3; D is possibly TRBD1 (5 bases). CDR3 length: 16 residues. The germline V gene encodes CDR1 LNHDA and CDR2 SQIVND (reference sequence). Between the trimmed V and J ends, which lost 4 bases and 4 bases, there was a span of 17 bases. CDR3 protein: CASSTTGDYSGNTIYF. CDR3 nucleotides: TGTGCCAGTAGTACGACGGGGGACTATTCGGGAAACACCATATATTTT.

The V call is TRBV9, the J call TRBJ1-5; D is uncertain. The CDR3 covers 15 residues. V shed 1 base and J shed 14 bases, with 22 bases lying between them. In germline, CDR1 is SGDLS, CDR2 YYNGEE. The CDR3 here is CASSVNGGVVGYKHF. Written as DNA, the CDR3 is TGTGCCAGCAGCGTAAACGGCGGGGTCGTCGGCTACAAGCATTTT.

This sequence joins TRBV29-1 and TRBJ2-1, with D perhaps matching TRBD1 or TRBD2 (6 bases each). Trimming left V 5 bases short and J 2 bases short, with 13 bases between. The CDR3 is 14 amino acids. Germline CDR1 SQVTM, CDR2 ANQGSEA. The chain's CDR3 is CSVLGGLTYNEQFF. CDR3 bases: TGCAGCGTTCTTGGGGGGCTGACCTACAATGAGCAGTTCTTC.

Only one count was recorded for this clonotype. The rearrangement links TRBV20-1 to TRBJ1-1, with D uncertain. The CDR3 loop spans 12 amino acids. Trimming removed 3 bases from V and 6 bases from J, with 11 bases in between. Germline V gene lookup returns CDR1 DFQATT and CDR2 SNEGSKA (reference sequence). In DNA, the CDR3 is TGCAGTGCTAGCCCACCCGACTCTGAAGCTTTCTTT. It yields the protein CSASPPDSEAFF.

The chain combines TRBV12-5 with TRBJ2-1, with D possibly TRBD1 on 6 matching bases. Germline V gene lookup returns CDR1 LGHNT and CDR2 FRNRAP. The CDR3 length is 15 residues. V was trimmed by 10 bases and J by 5 bases, leaving 21 bases between them. CDR3 residues: CATSLSSRGHNEQFF. Written as DNA, the CDR3 is TGTGCTACCAGTCTTTCGAGCAGGGGTCACAATGAGCAGTTCTTC.

V is TRBV5-4 and J is TRBJ2-3; D gene ambiguous. Germline assignment: CDR1 SGHNT and CDR2 YYREEE (reference sequence). The V gene lost 6 bases and the J gene lost 0 bases, with 14 bases spanning the gap. The CDR3 has 15 amino acids. CDR3: CASTHQTRSTDTQYF. CDR3 bases: TGTGCCAGCACCCACCAAACACGTAGCACAGATACGCAGTATTTT.

This rearrangement joins TRBV5-1 to TRBJ2-7, with TRBD2 matching over 15 bases. V gave up 3 bases and J gave up 6 bases; unmatched junction bases: 10. Looked up from germline, CDR1 is SGHRS and CDR2 is YFSETQ. This CDR3 is built from 17 residues. For the CDR3, the DNA is TGCGCCAGCAGCTGGACGGGACTAGCGGGGGGCCCAGGCGAGCAGTACTTC. This codes for CASSWTGLAGGPGEQYF.

This clonotype was seen ten or more times. The V call is TRBV20-1, the J call TRBJ2-3, with unresolved D. V was trimmed by 3 bases and J by 1 base, leaving 5 bases between them. The V gene's germline CDR1 is DFQATT and CDR2 SNEGSKA (reference sequence). CDR3 length: 12 residues. The CDR3 here is CSASGRTDTQYF. The CDR3 coding sequence is TGCAGTGCTAGCGGGCGCACAGATACGCAGTATTTT.

Points on this clonotype: No conserved phenylalanine or tryptophan is present at the end of the CDR3, so a read error is the likely explanation. The DNA is left out, because the CDR3 cannot be placed on it with certainty; the CDR3 is given as TCRdb lists it. The chain uses TRBV7-2 and TRBJ1-1. From germline, CDR1 is SGHTA and CDR2 FQGNSA. The CDR3 length is 17 residues, termini included. CDR3 protein: CASSFTLWGGRETQDFG.

This chain uses TRBV10-1 with TRBJ2-7; 7 positions agree with TRBD2. Trimming cost V 2 bases and J 0 bases; bases outside gene matches: 16. The CDR3 is 19 amino acids. Germline V gives CDR1 WNHNN, CDR2 SYGVQD (reference sequence). The CDR3 protein is CASSEAGGGRGLNSYEQYF. Here the CDR3 DNA reads TGCGCCAGCAGTGAGGCTGGGGGGGGGAGAGGGTTAAACTCCTACGAGCAGTACTTC.

This clonotype was observed a single time. The V and J genes are TRBV9 and TRBJ2-7; 7 bases are shared with TRBD2. Germline V CDR1 and CDR2: SGDLS, YYNGEE. This CDR3 contains 13 residues. Trimming removed 7 bases from V and 13 bases from J; junction bases left unmatched: 17. The CDR3 reads CASGQWGGDYNYF. Here the CDR3 DNA reads TGTGCCAGCGGCCAATGGGGGGGGGATTACAATTACTTC.

CDR3 protein: CASSVVRRGASSTDTQYF. The CDR3 nucleotides read TGTGCCAGCAGTGTCGTACGACGGGGGGCCTCCAGCACAGATACGCAGTATTTT. The V and J genes are TRBV5-6 and TRBJ2-3, with a possible D match to TRBD2 (7 bases). CDR1 and CDR2 from the germline V gene are SGHDT and YYEEEE. The CDR3 sequence is 18 residues long. V lost 5 bases to trimming and J lost 0 bases, with 22 bases between them.

The V call is TRBV7-6, the J call TRBJ1-6, with D possibly TRBD1 on 6 matching bases. The germline gives CDR1 SGHVS, CDR2 FNYEAQ. The CDR3 is 16 residues long. V shed 1 base and J shed 15 bases, with 22 bases lying between them. DNA for the CDR3: TGTGCCAGCAGCTTAGATGACAGCAGGGGTACCCAGTACCTCCACTTT. Protein sequence: CASSLDDSRGTQYLHF.

The chain has TRBV12-3 or TRBV12-4 and TRBJ2-3; no clear D gene. CDR3 length: 13 residues. The V gene lost 7 bases and the J gene lost 2 bases, with 10 bases spanning the gap. DNA for the CDR3: TGTGCCAGCACCGAAGAATACACAGATACGCAGTATTTT. It specifies CASTEEYTDTQYF.

This clonotype was counted at least ten times. DNA for the CDR3: TGTGCCAGCAGCTCCAAAGAAACTAGCGGGGGTAGGGATGACGCCAAATACGAGCAGTACTTC. Protein: CASSSKETSGGRDDAKYEQYF. This rearrangement joins TRBV7-8 to TRBJ2-7; TRBD2 aligns across 11 bases. This CDR3 is 21 amino acids long. Unmatched junction bases numbered 24, after V lost 4 bases and J lost 4 bases. Germline CDR1 reads SGHVS; CDR2 reads FQNEAQ.